The present T cell receptor (beta chain) was sequenced within a study of T-cell reconstitution after alpha-beta-depleted transplantation in children. This clonotype occurred a few times. The antigen is undetermined. Study observations and caveats: T-cell numbers and diversity one year post-transplant derived largely from freshly generated T cells. Alpha-beta T cells about two months after transplant reportedly derived from several hundred expanded graft clones.

It was with unique molecular identifiers that the TCRbeta library was prepared. TCRdb called the PCR reads again in MiXCR, with one record for every CDR3 protein. Among about a million distinct CDR3 sequences listed, about 30% were seen once. The TCR sequence derives from a boy under two years old who had a stem cell transplant for SCID, so the T cells may come from the graft donor. The source material was PBMCs, mostly from graft donor cells, sampled 360 days after TCRalphabeta/CD19-depleted stem cell transplant.

This CDR3 is CSARDQGLNYEQYF. CDR3 bases: TGCAGTGCTAGAGATCAGGGCTTGAACTACGAGCAGTACTTC. This chain joins TRBV20-1 and TRBJ2-7; D might be TRBD1 (5 bases). Germline assignment: CDR1 DFQATT and CDR2 SNEGSKA (reference sequence). V gave up 0 bases and J gave up 3 bases, with 12 bases separating them. The CDR3 is 14 residues long.